A single sample gave rise to the 6 T cell receptor beta chains below, sequenced in a study of blood T cell repertoires in COVID-19. Measured with immunoSEQ multiplex PCR; TCRdb has only the in-frame clones, and not every one. The sample has under 300,000 clones, about 68% seen once. The sequencing sample was made of peripheral blood. The receptors were sampled from a woman aged 80 or over with acute or convalescent COVID-19.

This clone was detected only once. The gene calls are TRBV6-1 and TRBJ1-2; 7 bases align to TRBD1. Trimming removed 9 bases from V and 4 bases from J; junction bases left unmatched: 17. The CDR3 extends over 16 amino acids. Germline V gene lookup returns CDR1 MNHNS and CDR2 SASEGT. This CDR3 is CASRERTGSAFYGYTF. The DNA of the CDR3 is TGTGCCAGTAGAGAACGGACAGGAAGTGCGTTCTATGGCTACACCTTC.

CDR3 nucleotides: TGTGCCAGTAGTATAGGGCCGGGTTTGGGGCCACCCCTCCACTTT. Amino acids: CASSIGPGLGPPLHF. V is TRBV19 and J is TRBJ1-6; possibly TRBD1 for D (5 bases). The CDR3 loop spans 15 amino acids. The germline V gene has CDR1 LNHDA and CDR2 SQIVND (reference sequence). Trimming removed 1 base at V and 11 bases at J, with 15 bases between.

The rearrangement links TRBV5-5 to TRBJ1-3; D is ambiguous. Trimming pared 0 bases from V and 0 bases from J, leaving 7 bases between. The CDR3 length is 15 residues. Germline CDR1 SGHKS, CDR2 YYEKEE (reference sequence). CDR3 protein: CASSLVRSSGNTIYF. CDR3 nucleotide sequence: TGTGCCAGCAGCTTGGTACGGAGCTCTGGAAACACCATATATTTT.

The J gene is TRBJ1-3, the V gene TRBV10-3; D not certain. The V and J ends lost 10 bases and 3 bases respectively, with 16 bases between them. The CDR3 totals 14 residues. Looked up from germline, CDR1 is ENHRY and CDR2 is SYGVKD. The CDR3, as DNA: TGTGCCACCCACCGAGAGAGAGATGGAAACACCATATATTTT. Its protein product is CATHRERDGNTIYF.

The genes are TRBV5-4 and TRBJ2-3, with TRBD1 matching over 8 bases. V lost 4 bases, J lost 0 bases, and 7 bases stayed unmatched. From germline, CDR1 is SGHNT and CDR2 YYREEE (reference sequence). The CDR3 covers 16 residues. In nucleotides, the CDR3 is TGTGCCAGCAGCACCGGACAGGGACAAAGCACAGATACGCAGTATTTT. This codes for CASSTGQGQSTDTQYF.

The J gene is TRBJ1-1, the V gene TRBV5-1; the match to TRBD1 covers 7 bases. J lost 4 bases, V lost 4 bases, and 4 bases had no gene match. Germline CDR1 reads SGHRS; CDR2 reads YFSETQ. The CDR3 extends over 13 amino acids. CDR3 loop: CASSTQGGTEAFF. CDR3 DNA sequence: TGCGCCAGCAGCACCCAGGGGGGCACTGAAGCTTTCTTT.